This is a list of T cell receptor beta chains from one sample in a study of control samples from healthy donors and cancer patients. Measured with immunoSEQ multiplex PCR; TCRdb has only the in-frame clones, and not every one. The repertoire has tens of thousands of clones, 91% of them found once; the top ten carry more than 10%. Sequenced: PBMCs. Source of these receptors: a man aged 50 to 59 with lung cancer. Both conserved end residues are part of each CDR3. The D gene is left open where the match is weak. Only some rows state a clone size, as once, few, many or a class for expanded clones.

j_call | v_call | d_call | clone_size | cdr3_nt | cdr3_aa
TRBJ2-7 | TRBV20-1 | TRBD2 | NA | TGCAGTGCTAGTAAGCGGGGGACATACGAGCAGTACTTC | CSASKRGTYEQYF
TRBJ2-5 | TRBV10-3 | TRBD2 | NA | TGTGCCATCTCCGGGACTAGCGGGGGATCAAGGGAGACCCAGTACTTC | CAISGTSGGSRETQYF
TRBJ1-5 | TRBV11-2 | NA | NA | TGTGCCAGCAGCTTAGATGCCCTAGCAAATCAGCCCCAGCATTTT | CASSLDALANQPQHF
TRBJ1-6 | TRBV6-6 | NA | NA | TGTGCCAGCAGTTACGGACAAAATTCACCCCTCCACTTT | CASSYGQNSPLHF
TRBJ2-3 | TRBV6-6 | NA | NA | TGTGCCAGCAGTTACATCGAGGGGTCAGATACGCAGTATTTT | CASSYIEGSDTQYF
TRBJ2-1 | TRBV6-5 | NA | NA | TGTGCCAGCAGTACTGGGGGGTTCGATGAGCAGTTCTTC | CASSTGGFDEQFF
TRBJ2-5 | TRBV30 | TRBD1 | NA | TGTGCCTGGAGTGGCGGGACAGGGAACCTAGAGACCCAGTACTTC | CAWSGGTGNLETQYF
TRBJ2-1 | TRBV11-2 | NA | NA | TGTGCCAGCAGCTTCAGGGAAAGCTCCTACAATGAGCAGTTCTTC | CASSFRESSYNEQFF
TRBJ2-1 | TRBV27 | NA | NA | TGTGCCAGCAGTTGGGGTAATGAGCAGTTCTTC | CASSWGNEQFF
TRBJ2-5 | TRBV7-2 | TRBD2 | NA | TGTGCCAGCAGCCACCCGACTAGCAGGGAGACCCAGTACTTC | CASSHPTSRETQYF
TRBJ1-6 | TRBV7-3 | TRBD1 | NA | TGTGCCAGCAGCCCACAGGGGCAGACCAATTCACCCCTCCACTTT | CASSPQGQTNSPLHF
TRBJ1-4 | TRBV7-9 | TRBD1 | NA | TGTGCCAGCAGCGGACAAAACAGGGGGCTGCCTAATGAAAAACTGTTTTTT | CASSGQNRGLPNEKLFF
TRBJ2-3 | TRBV6-5 | NA | NA | TGTGCCAGCAGGAAAGAGGATACGCAGTATTTT | CASRKEDTQYF
TRBJ1-6 | TRBV2 | NA | once | TGTGCCAGCAGTCCGGGGGGTTGGGGTTCACCCCTCCACTTT | CASSPGGWGSPLHF
TRBJ2-5 | TRBV4-3 | TRBD2 | NA | TGCGCCAGCAGCCAAGGAAATAGCGGGTACCAAGAGACCCAGTACTTC | CASSQGNSGYQETQYF
TRBJ1-6 | TRBV18 | TRBD1 | NA | TGTGCCAGCTCACTGCTGGACAGGGGAAGAGGATCCCTCCACTTT | CASSLLDRGRGSLHF